This is a list of T cell receptor beta chains from one sample in a study of CD8 T cells in Susac syndrome. TCRdb re-called the immunoSEQ multiplex PCR reads with MiXCR, one entry per CDR3 protein. The data contain 250,000 to 300,000 distinct CDR3 sequences, about 89% of them singletons. Material for sequencing was CD8+ T cells from PBMCs. These receptors were collected from a human donor with multiple sclerosis. CDR3s include the opening cysteine and the closing phenylalanine or tryptophan. D genes are given only for firm matches. The size field is filled for only some rows; it gives once, few, many or a size class.

V	J	D	length	size	DNA	CDR3
TRBV12-3/TRBV12-4	TRBJ2-5	-	15	-	TGTGCCAGCAGTTGGGCAGCGACACCTAAAGAGACCCAGTACTTC	CASSWAATPKETQYF
TRBV30	TRBJ2-1	TRBD2	16	-	TGTGCCTGGAGACCTACTAGCGGGATCTCCTACAATGAGCAGTTCTTC	CAWRPTSGISYNEQFF
TRBV6-5	TRBJ2-5	-	13	-	TGTGCCAGCAGCCAGGGGATCAAAGAGACCCAGTACTTC	CASSQGIKETQYF
TRBV4-1	TRBJ2-3	-	14	-	TGCGCCAGCAGCCACGGAGGAAGCACAGATACGCAGTATTTT	CASSHGGSTDTQYF
TRBV4-2	TRBJ2-3	TRBD1	15	once	TGTGCCAGCAGCCAAGAACAGGGGATCACAGATACGCAGTATTTT	CASSQEQGITDTQYF
TRBV4-3	TRBJ2-3	TRBD2	15	-	TGCGCCAGCAGCCATAGCGGGTCCTTCGACGATACGCAGTATTTT	CASSHSGSFDDTQYF
TRBV29-1	TRBJ2-7	TRBD2	12	few	TGCAGCGCGGGAGGGACCTACTACGAGCAGTACTTC	CSAGGTYYEQYF
TRBV6-2/TRBV6-3	TRBJ1-4	TRBD1	15	-	TGTGCCAGCAGGGGGGACAGCGGGGGAAATGAAAAACTGTTTTTT	CASRGDSGGNEKLFF
TRBV10-3	TRBJ2-1	-	16	-	TGTGCCATCAGTGAGTCCGCCCAGCCCTCCTACAATGAGCAGTTCTTC	CAISESAQPSYNEQFF
TRBV28	TRBJ2-5	-	13	-	TGTGCCAGCAGAATGGACTACAAAGAGACCCAGTACTTC	CASRMDYKETQYF
TRBV28	TRBJ2-5	-	14	-	TGTGCCAGCAGTTTAGGGGACCTCCAAGAGACCCAGTACTTC	CASSLGDLQETQYF
TRBV29-1	TRBJ2-2	-	15	-	TGCAGCGTTCGTGAATCGGGGGGCAGTCACGGGGAGCTGTTTTTT	CSVRESGGSHGELFF
TRBV12-3/TRBV12-4	TRBJ1-1	-	16	-	TGTGCCAGCAGTCCCTGGGACCACCTCAGGAACACTGAAGCTTTCTTT	CASSPWDHLRNTEAFF
TRBV28	TRBJ1-6	TRBD1	15	once	TGTGCCAGCAGTGAATACAGGGGGTATAATTCACCCCTCCACTTT	CASSEYRGYNSPLHF
TRBV27	TRBJ2-7	-	14	-	TGTGCCAGCAGTATGGTGGACAGAACCTACGAGCAGTACTTC	CASSMVDRTYEQYF
TRBV9	TRBJ2-2	-	15	-	TGTGCCAGCAGCGGACAGGCCAGTAACACCGGGGAGCTGTTTTTT	CASSGQASNTGELFF